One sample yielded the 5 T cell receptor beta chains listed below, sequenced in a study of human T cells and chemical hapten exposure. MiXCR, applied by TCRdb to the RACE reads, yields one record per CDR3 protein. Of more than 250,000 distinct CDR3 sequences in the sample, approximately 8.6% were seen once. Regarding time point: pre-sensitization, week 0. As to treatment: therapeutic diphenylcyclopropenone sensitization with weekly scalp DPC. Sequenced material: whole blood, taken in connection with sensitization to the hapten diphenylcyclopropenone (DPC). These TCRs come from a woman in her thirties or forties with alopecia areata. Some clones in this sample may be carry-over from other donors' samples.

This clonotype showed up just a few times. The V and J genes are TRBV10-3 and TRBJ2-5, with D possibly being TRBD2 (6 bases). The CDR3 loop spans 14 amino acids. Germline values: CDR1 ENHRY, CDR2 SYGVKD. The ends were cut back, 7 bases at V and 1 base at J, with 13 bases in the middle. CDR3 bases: TGTGCCATCAAAGAAGCGGGCCTCCAAGAGACCCAGTACTTC. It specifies CAIKEAGLQETQYF.

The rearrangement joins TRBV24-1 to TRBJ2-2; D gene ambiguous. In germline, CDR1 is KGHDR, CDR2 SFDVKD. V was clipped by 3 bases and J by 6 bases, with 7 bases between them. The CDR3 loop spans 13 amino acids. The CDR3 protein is CATSDPPAGELFF. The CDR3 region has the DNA TGTGCCACCAGTGATCCCCCCGCCGGGGAGCTGTTTTTT.

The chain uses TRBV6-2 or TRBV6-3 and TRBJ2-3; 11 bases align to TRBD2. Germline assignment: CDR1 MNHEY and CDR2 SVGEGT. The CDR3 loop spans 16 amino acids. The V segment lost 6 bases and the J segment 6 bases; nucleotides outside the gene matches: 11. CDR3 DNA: TGTGCCAGCAGGCCACCACTAGCGGGAGATCGGGATACGCAGTATTTT. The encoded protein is CASRPPLAGDRDTQYF.

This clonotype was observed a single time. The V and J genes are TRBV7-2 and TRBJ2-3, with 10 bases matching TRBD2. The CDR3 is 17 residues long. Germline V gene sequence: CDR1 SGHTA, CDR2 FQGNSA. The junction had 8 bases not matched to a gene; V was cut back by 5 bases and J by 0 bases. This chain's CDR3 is CASSVLAGSSSTDTQYF. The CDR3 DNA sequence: TGTGCCAGCAGCGTACTAGCGGGATCGTCTAGCACAGATACGCAGTATTTT.

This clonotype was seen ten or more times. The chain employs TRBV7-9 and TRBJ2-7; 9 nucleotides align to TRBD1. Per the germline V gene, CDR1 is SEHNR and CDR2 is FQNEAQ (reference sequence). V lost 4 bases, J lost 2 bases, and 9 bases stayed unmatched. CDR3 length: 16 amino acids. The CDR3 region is CASSSALRTGAYEQYF. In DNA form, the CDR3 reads TGTGCCAGCAGCTCTGCCCTCCGGACAGGGGCCTACGAGCAGTACTTC.